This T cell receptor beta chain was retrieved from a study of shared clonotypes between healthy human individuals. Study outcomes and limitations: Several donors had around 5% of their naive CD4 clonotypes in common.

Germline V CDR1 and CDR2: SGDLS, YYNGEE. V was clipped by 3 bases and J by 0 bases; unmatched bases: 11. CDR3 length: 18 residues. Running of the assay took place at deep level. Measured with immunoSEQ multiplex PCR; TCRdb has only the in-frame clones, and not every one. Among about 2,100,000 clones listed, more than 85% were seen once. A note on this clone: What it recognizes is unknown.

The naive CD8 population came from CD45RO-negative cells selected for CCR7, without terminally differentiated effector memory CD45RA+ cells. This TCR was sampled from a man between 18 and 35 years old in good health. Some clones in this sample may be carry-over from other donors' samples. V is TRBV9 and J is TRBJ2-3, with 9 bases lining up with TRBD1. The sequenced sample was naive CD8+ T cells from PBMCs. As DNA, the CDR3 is TGTGCCAGCAGCGCATGGACAGGGGATTCCTCTAGCACAGATACGCAGTATTTT. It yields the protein CASSAWTGDSSSTDTQYF.